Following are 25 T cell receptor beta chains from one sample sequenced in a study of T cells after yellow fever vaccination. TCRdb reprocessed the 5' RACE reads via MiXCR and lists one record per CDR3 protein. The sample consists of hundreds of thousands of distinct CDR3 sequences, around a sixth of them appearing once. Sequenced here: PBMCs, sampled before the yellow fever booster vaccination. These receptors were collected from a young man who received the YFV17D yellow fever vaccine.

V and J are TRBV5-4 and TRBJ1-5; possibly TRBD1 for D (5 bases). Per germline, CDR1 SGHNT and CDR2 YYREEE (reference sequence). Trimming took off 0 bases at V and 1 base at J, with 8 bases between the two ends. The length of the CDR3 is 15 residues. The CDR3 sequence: CASSLVRVSNQPQHF. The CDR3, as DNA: TGTGCCAGCAGCTTGGTCAGGGTCAGCAATCAGCCCCAGCATTTT.

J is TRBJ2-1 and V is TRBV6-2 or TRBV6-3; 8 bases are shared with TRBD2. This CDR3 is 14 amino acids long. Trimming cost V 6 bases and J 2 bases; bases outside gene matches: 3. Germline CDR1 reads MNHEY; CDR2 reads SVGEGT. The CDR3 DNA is TGTGCCAGCAGGGACGGGGGGGCCTACAATGAGCAGTTCTTC. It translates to CASRDGGAYNEQFF.

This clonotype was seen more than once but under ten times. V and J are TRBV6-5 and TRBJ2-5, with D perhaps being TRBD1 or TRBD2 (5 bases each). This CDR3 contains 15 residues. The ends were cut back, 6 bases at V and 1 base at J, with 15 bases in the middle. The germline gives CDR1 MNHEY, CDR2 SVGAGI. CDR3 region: CASSRRGVGQETQYF. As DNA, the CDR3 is TGTGCCAGCAGCCGTCGGGGCGTAGGCCAAGAGACCCAGTACTTC.

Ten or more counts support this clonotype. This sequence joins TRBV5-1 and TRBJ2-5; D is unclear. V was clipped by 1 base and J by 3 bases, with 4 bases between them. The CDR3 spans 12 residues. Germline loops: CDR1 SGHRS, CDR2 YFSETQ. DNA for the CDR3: TGCGCCAGCAGCTTGCCAGAAGAGACCCAGTACTTC. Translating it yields CASSLPEETQYF. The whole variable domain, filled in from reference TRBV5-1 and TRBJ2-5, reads KAGVTQTPRYLIKTRGQQVTLSCSPISGHRSVSWYQQTPGQGLQFLFEYFSETQRNKGNFPGRFSGRQFSNSRSEMNVSTLELGDSALYLCASSLPEETQYFGPGTRLLVL.

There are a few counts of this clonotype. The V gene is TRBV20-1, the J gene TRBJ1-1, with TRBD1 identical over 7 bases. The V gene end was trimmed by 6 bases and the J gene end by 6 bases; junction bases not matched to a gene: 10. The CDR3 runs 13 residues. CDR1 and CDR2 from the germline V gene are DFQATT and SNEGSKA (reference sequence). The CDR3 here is CSARRGQDSEAFF. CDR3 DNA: TGCAGTGCACGTCGAGGACAGGATTCTGAAGCTTTCTTT.

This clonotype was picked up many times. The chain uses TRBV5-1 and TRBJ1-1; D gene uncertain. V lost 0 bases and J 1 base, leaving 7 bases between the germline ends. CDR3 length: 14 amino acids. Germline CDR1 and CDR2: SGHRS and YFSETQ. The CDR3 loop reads CASSLGGRNTEAFF. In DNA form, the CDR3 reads TGCGCCAGCAGCTTGGGAGGGAGGAACACTGAAGCTTTCTTT.

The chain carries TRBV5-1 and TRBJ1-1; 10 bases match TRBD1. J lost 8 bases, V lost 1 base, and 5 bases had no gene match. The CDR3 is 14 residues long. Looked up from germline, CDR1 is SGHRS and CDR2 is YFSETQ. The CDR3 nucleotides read TGCGCCAGCAGCTTGCCCGGGACAGGGGCCGAAGCTTTCTTT. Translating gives CASSLPGTGAEAFF.

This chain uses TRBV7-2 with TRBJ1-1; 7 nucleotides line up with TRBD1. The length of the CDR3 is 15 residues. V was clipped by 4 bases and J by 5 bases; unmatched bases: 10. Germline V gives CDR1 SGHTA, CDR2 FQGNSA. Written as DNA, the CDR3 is TGTGCCAGCAGCTCAATGGGGCCAGGGGGTACTGAAGCTTTCTTT. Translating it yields CASSSMGPGGTEAFF.

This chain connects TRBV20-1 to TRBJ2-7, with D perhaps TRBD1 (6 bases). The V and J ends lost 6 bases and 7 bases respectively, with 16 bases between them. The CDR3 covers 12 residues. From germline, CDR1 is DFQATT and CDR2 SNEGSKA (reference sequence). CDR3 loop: CSAGAGAEEQYF. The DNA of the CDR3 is TGCAGTGCGGGTGCAGGGGCTGAAGAGCAGTACTTC.

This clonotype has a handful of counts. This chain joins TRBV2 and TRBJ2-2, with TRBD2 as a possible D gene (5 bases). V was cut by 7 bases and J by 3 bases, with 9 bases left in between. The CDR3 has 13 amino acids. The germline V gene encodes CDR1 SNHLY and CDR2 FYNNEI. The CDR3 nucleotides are TGTGCCAGCACAGTGGACTACACCGGGGAGCTGTTTTTT. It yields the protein CASTVDYTGELFF.

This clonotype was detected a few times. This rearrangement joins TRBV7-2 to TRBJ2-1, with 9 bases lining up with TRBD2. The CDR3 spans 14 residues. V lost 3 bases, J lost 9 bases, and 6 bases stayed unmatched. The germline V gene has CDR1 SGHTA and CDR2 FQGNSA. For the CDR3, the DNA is TGTGCCAGCAGCTTGGCGGGGGGGCCGAGTGAGCAGTTCTTC. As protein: CASSLAGGPSEQFF.

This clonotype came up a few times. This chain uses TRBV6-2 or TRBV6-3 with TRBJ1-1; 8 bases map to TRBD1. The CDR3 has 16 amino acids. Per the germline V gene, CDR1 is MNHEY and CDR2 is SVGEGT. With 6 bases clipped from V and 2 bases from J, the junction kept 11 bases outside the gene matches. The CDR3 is CASREIGQGENTEAFF. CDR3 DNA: TGTGCCAGCAGAGAAATAGGACAGGGAGAAAACACTGAAGCTTTCTTT.

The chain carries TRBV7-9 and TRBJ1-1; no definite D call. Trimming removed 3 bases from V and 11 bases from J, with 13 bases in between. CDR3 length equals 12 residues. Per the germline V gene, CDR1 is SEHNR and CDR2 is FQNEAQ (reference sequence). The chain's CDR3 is CASSLPPNGAFF. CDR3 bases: TGTGCCAGCAGCTTGCCCCCAAACGGGGCTTTCTTT.

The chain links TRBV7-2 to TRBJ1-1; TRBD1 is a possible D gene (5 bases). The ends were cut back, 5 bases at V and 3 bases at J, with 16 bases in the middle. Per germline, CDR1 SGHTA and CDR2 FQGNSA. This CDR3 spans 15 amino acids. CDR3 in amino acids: CASSPPRTRDTEAFF. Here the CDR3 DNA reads TGTGCCAGCAGCCCCCCTCGGACAAGAGACACTGAAGCTTTCTTT.

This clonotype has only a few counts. DNA of the CDR3: TGTGCCAGCAGCTCATCCGGACAGGGGGCGGCCTCCTACAATGAGCAGTTCTTC. Encoded protein: CASSSSGQGAASYNEQFF. The chain uses TRBV7-9 and TRBJ2-1, with 11 nucleotides matching TRBD1. The CDR3 spans 18 residues. Unmatched junction bases numbered 8, after V lost 4 bases and J lost 0 bases. CDR1 is SEHNR, CDR2 FQNEAQ, per germline (reference sequence).

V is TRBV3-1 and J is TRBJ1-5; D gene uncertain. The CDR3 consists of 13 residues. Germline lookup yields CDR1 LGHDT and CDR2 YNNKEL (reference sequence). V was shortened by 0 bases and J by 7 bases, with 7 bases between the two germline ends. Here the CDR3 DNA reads TGTGCCAGCAGCCAAGATACGGGGCAGCCCCAGCATTTT. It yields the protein CASSQDTGQPQHF.

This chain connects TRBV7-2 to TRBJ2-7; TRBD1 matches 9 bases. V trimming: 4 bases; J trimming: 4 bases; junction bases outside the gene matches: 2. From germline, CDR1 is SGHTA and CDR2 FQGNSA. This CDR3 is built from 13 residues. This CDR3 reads CASSYDRGYEQYV. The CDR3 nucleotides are TGTGCCAGCAGCTATGACAGGGGGTACGAGCAGTACGTC.

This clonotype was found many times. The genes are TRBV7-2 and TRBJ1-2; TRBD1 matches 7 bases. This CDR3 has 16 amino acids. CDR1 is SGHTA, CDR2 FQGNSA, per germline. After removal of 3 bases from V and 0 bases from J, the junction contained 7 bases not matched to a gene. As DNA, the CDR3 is TGTGCCAGCAGCTTCGGGACAGCTAAATCTAACTATGGCTACACCTTC. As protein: CASSFGTAKSNYGYTF.

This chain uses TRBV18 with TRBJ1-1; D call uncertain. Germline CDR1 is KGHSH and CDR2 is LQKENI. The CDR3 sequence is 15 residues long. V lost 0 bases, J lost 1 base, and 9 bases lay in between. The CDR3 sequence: CASSPPNSKNTEAFF. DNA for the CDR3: TGTGCCAGCTCACCACCGAACAGTAAGAACACTGAAGCTTTCTTT. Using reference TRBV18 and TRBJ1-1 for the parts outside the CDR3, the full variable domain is NAGVMQNPRHLVRRRGQEARLRCSPMKGHSHVYWYRQLPEEGLKFMVYLQKENIIDESGMPKERFSAEFPKEGPSILRIQQVVRGDSAAYFCASSPPNSKNTEAFFGQGTRLTVV.

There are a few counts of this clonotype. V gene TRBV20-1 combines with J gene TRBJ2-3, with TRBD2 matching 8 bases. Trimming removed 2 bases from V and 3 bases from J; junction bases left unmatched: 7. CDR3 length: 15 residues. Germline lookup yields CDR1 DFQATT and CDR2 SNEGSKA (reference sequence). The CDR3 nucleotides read TGCAGTGCTAGACTTTTAGCGGGGACGACAGATACGCAGTATTTT. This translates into CSARLLAGTTDTQYF.

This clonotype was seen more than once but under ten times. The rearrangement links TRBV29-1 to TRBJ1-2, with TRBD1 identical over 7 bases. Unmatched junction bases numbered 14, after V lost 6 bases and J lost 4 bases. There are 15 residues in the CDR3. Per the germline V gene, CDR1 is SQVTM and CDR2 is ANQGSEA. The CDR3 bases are TGCAGCGTCTCCCCCCGCTGGCCAGGGGGCTATGGCTACACCTTC. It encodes CSVSPRWPGGYGYTF.

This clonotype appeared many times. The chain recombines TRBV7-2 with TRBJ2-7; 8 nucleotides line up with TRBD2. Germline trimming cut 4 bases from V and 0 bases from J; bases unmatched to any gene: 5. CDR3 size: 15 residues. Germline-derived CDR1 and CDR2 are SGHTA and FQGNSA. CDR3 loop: CASSSRGGHSYEQYV. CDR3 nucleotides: TGTGCCAGCAGCTCCCGCGGGGGGCACTCCTACGAGCAGTACGTC.

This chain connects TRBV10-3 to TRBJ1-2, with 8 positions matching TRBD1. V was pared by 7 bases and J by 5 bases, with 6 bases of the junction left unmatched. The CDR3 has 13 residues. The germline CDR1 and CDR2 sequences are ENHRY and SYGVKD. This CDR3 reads CAITGQGPYGYTF. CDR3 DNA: TGTGCCATCACCGGACAGGGACCTTATGGCTACACCTTC.

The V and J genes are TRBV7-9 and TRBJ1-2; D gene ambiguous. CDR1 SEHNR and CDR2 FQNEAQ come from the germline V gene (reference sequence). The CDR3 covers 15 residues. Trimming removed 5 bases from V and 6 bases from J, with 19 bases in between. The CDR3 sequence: CASSLWTLEENGYTF. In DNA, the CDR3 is TGTGCCAGCAGCCTTTGGACGCTTGAGGAAAATGGCTACACCTTC.

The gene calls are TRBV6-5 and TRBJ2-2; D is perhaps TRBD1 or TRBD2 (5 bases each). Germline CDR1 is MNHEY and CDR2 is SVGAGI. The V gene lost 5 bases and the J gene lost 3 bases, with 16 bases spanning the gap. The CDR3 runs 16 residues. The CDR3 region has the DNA TGTGCCAGCAGTGCTCATTCCGGGGCCTACACCGGGGAGCTGTTTTTT. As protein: CASSAHSGAYTGELFF.